This T cell receptor beta chain was recovered during a study of vaccination effects on CD4 cells after COVID-19. Overall study: Viral peptide pool expansion of antigen-specific CD4+ T cells preceded sequencing in the ViraFEST assay. After the second dose, samples were taken at median day 72.

General study results and limits: Healthy vaccinees had only 1 of 255 vaccine-induced clones cross-react with common cold coronaviruses.

This CDR3 region has 14 residues. Germline CDR1 and CDR2: MDHEN and SYDVKM. V was cut by 3 bases and J by 4 bases, with 12 bases left in between. Method: immunoSEQ multiplex PCR; TCRdb's copy keeps in-frame clones and lacks some. The sample yields more than 60,000 clones, roughly 81% seen once. At the end of 9 to 11 days of culture, CD4+ T cells were isolated. Each person got two doses of an mRNA SARS-CoV-2 vaccine, BNT162b2 or mRNA-1273. In the vaccine recipients, nucleocapsid antibodies were negative and there was no prior SARS-CoV-2 infection. For this clone: The antigen is unknown.

V gene TRBV28 combines with J gene TRBJ2-5; TRBD1 or TRBD2 may be the D gene (5 bases each). The receptor comes from a human donor who received a COVID-19 vaccine. This specimen consisted of CD4+ T cells from PBMCs cultured without peptide, obtained after COVID-19 vaccination. CDR3 DNA: TGTGCCAGCAGTTTGGCCGGGGCGGCAGAGACCCAGTACTTC. It yields the protein CASSLAGAAETQYF.